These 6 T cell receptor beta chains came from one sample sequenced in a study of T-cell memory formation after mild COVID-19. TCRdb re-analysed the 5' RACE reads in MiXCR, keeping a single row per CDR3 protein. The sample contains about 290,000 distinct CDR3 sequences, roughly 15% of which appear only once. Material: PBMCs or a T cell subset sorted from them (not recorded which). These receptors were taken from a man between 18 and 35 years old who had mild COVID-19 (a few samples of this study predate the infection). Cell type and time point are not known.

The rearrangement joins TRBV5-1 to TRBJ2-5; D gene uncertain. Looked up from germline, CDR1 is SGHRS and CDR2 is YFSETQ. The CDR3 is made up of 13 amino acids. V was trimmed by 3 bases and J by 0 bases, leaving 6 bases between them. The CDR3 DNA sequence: TGCGCCAGCAGCTCAGTGTACCAAGAGACCCAGTACTTC. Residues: CASSSVYQETQYF.

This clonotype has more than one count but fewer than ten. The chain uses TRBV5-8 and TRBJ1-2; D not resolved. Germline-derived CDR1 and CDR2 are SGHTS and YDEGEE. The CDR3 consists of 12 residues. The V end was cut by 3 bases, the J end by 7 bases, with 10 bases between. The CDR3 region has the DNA TGTGCCAGCAGCTCGATCTGGCGTGGCTACACCTTC. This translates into CASSSIWRGYTF.

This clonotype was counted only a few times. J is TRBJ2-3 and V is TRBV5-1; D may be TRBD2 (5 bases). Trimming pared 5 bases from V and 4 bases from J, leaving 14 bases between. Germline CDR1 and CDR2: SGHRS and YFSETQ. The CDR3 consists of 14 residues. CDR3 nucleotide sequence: TGCGCCAGCAGTCGGGAAAGGAGTCCAGATACGCAGTATTTT. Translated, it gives CASSRERSPDTQYF.

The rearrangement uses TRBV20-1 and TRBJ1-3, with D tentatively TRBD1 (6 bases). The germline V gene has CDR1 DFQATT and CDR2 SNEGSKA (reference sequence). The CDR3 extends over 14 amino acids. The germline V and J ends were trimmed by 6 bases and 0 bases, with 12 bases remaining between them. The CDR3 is CSATQGPSGNTIYF. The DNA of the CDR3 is TGCAGTGCCACGCAGGGGCCCTCTGGAAACACCATATATTTT.

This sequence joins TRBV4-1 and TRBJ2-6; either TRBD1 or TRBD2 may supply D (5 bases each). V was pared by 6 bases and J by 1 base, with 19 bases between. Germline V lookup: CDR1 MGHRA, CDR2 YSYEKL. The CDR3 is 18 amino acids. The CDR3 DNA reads TGCGCCAGCAGTCGAATAGCAGGGACGGGATCTGGGGCCAACGTCCTGACTTTC. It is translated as CASSRIAGTGSGANVLTF.

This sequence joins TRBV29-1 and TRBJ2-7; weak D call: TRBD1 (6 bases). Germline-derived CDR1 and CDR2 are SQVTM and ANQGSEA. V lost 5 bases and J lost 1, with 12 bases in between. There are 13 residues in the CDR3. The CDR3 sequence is CSVSNTGSYEQYV. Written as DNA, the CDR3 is TGCAGCGTTTCCAATACAGGGTCCTACGAGCAGTACGTC.